The sequence of this TCR beta chain was determined in a study of OX40 agonist ivuxolimab in advanced cancers. The overall study: Administration of intravenous ivuxolimab to patients occurred every 2 weeks at 0.01 to 10 mg/kg.

Study-wide points: Clonal expansion among partial responders at 0.1-3.0 mg/kg ranked near the lowest. CD4+ and CD8+ T cells in blood underwent clonal expansion by week 6 at 0.1 to 3.0 mg/kg.

Patients who had autoimmune disease history or got systemic immunosuppression were left out. With regard to this clone: What it recognizes is unknown.

The CDR3 is 15 amino acids. CDR1 and CDR2 (germline): SGDLS, YYNGEE. V shed 3 bases and J 8 bases; nucleotides not matched to a gene: 6. The assay was immunoSEQ multiplex PCR, and TCRdb's table has in-frame clones only and misses some. The sample holds roughly 92,000 clones, roughly 80% seen once. Sequences were derived from CD4+ or CD8+ T cells sorted from blood, sampled in a trial of the OX40 agonist ivuxolimab. The sequence derives from an adult with an advanced solid tumor such as melanoma, head and neck, liver or kidney cancer. V is TRBV9 and J is TRBJ2-1, with 12 bases that match TRBD1. In nucleotides, the CDR3 is TGTGCCAGCAGCGCCCGGGGGGACAGGGGGCATGAGCAGTTCTTC. This sequence encodes CASSARGDRGHEQFF.